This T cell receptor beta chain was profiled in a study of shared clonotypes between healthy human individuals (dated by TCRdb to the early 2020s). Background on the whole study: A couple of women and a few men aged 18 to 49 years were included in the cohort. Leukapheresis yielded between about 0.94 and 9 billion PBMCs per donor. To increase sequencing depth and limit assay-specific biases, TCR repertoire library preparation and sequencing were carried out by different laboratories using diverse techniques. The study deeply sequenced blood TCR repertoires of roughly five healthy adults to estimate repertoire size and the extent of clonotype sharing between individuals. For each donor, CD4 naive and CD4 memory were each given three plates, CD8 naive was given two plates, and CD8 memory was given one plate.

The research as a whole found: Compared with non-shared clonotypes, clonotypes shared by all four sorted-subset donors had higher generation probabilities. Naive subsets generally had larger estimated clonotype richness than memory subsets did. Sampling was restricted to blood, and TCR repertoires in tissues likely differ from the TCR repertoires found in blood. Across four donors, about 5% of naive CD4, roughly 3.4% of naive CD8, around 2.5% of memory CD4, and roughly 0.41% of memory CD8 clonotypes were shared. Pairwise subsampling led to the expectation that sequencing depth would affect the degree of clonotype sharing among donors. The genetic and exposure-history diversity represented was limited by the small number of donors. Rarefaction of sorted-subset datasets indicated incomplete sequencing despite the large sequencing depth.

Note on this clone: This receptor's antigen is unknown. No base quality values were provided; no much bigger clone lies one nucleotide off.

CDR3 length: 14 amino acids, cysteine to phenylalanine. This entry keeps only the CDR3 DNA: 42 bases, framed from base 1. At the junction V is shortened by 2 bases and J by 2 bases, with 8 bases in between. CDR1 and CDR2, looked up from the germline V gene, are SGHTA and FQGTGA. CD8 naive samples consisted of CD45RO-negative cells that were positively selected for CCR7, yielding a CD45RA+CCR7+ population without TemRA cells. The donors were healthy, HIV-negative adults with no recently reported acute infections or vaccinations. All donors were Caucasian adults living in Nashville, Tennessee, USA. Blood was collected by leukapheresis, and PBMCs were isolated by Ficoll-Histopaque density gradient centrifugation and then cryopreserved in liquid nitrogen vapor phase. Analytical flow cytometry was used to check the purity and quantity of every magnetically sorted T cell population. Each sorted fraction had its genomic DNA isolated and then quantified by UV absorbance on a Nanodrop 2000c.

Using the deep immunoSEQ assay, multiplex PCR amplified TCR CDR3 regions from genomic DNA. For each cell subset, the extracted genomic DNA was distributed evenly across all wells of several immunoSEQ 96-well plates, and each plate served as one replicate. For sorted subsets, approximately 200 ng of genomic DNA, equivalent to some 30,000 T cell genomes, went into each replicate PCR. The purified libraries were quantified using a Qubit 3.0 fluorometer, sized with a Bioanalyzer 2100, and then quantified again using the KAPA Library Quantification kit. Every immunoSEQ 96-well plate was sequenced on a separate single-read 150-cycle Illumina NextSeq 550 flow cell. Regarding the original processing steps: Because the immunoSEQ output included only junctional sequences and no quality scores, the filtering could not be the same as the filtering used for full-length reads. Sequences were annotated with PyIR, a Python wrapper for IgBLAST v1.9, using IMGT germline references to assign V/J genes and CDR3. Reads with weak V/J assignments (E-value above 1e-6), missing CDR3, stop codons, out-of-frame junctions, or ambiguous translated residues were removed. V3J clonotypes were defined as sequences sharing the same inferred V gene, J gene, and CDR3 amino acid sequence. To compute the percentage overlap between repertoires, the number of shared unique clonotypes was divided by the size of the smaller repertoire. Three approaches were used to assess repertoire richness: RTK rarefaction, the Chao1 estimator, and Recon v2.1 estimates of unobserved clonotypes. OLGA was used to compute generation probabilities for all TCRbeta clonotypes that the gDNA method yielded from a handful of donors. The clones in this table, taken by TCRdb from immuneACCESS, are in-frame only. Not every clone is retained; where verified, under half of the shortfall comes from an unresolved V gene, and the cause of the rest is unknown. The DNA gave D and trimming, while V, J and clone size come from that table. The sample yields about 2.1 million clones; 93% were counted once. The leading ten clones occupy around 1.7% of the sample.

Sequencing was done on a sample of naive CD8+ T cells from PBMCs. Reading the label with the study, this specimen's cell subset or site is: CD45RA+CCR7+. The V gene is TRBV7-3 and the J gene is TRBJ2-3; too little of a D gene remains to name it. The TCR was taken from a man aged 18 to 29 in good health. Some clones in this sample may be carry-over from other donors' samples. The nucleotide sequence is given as TGTGCCAGCAGCTTATCAAGGGTCACAGATACGCAGTATTTT. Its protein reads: CASSLSRVTDTQYF.